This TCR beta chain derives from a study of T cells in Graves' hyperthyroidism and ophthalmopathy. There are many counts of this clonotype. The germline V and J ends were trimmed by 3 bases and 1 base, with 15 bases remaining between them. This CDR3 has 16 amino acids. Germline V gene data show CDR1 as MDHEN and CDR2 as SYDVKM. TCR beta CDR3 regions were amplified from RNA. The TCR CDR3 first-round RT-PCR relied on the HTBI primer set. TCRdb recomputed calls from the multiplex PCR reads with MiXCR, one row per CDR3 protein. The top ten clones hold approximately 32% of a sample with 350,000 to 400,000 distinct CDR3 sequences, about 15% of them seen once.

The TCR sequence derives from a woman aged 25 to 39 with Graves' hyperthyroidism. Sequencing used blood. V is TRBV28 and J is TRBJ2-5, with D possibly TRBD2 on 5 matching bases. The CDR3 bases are TGTGCCAGCAGTTTGGCCTTACTAGTGGGCCAAGAGACCCAGTACTTC. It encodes CASSLALLVGQETQYF.